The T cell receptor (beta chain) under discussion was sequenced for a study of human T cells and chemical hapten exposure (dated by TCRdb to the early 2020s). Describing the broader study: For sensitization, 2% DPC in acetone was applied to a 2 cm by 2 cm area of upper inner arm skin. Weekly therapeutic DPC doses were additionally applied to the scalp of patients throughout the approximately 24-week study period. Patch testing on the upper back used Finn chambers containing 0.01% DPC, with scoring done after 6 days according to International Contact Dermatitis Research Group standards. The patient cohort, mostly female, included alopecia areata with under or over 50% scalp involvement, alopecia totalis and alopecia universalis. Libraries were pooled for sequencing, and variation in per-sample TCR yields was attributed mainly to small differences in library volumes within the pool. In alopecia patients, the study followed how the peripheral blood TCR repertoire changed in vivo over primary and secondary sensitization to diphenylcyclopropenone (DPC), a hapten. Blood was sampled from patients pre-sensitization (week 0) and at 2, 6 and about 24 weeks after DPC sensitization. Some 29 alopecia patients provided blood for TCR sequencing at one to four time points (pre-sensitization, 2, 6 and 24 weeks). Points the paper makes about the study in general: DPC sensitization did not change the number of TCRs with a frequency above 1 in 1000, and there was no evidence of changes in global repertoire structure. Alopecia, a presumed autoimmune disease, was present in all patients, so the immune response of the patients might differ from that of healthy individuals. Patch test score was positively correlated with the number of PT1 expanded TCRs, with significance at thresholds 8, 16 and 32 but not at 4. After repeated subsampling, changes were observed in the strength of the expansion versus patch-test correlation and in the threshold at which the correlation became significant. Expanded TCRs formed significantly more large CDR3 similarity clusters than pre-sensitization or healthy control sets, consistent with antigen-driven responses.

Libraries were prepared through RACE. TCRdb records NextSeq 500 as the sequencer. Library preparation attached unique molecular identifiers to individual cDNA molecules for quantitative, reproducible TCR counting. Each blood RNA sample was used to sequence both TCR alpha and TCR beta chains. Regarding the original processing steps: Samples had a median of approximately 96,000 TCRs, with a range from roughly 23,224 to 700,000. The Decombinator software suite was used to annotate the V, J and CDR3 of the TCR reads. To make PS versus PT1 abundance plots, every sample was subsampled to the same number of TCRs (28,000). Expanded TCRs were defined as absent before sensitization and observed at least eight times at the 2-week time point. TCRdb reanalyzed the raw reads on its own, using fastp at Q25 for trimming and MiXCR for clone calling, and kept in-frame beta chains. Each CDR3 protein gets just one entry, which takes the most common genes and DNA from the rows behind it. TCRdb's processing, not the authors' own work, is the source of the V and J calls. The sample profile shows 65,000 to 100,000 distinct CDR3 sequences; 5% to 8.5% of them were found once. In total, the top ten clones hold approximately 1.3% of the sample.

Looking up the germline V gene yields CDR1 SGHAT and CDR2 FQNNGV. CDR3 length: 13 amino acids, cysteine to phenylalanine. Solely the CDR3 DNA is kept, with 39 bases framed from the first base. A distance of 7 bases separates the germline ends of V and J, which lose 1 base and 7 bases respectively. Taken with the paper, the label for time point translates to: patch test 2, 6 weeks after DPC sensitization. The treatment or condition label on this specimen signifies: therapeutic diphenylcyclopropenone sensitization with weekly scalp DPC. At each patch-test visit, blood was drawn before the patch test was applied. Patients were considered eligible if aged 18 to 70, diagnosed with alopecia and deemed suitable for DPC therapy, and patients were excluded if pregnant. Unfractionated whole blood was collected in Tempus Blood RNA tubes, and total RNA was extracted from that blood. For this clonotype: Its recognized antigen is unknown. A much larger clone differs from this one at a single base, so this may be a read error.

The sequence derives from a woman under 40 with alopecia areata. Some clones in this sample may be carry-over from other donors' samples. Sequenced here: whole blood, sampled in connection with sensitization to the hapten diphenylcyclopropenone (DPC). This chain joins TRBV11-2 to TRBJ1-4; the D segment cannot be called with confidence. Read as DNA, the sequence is TGTGCCAGCAGCTTAGGGTATGTTGAAAAACTGTTTTTT. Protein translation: CASSLGYVEKLFF.